The clone carrying this T cell receptor (beta chain) came up a few times. Germline V gene lookup returns CDR1 SQVTM and CDR2 ANQGSEA. The CDR3 is made up of 14 amino acids. V shed 1 base and J shed 7 bases, with 14 bases lying between them. This entry belongs to a study of patients and donors after allogeneic stem cell transplantation. TCRdb reanalysed the RT-PCR reads using MiXCR and keeps one entry per CDR3 protein. The table has hundreds of thousands of distinct CDR3 sequences, roughly 16% seen once. This sequence originates from a human donor who was either an allogeneic HSCT recipient or a stem cell or donor lymphocyte infusion donor (not recorded which). It is not recorded whose cells these are; they may come from a transplant donor. The sample comprised blood, either unsorted or a sorted T cell fraction (not recorded which). The rearrangement uses TRBV29-1 and TRBJ2-1; D ambiguous. The CDR3 DNA reads TGCAGCGTTGAAGGAAGGCTAAGTCGGAATGAGCAGTTCTTC. It is translated as CSVEGRLSRNEQFF.